The 10 T cell receptor beta chains below come from one sample, sequenced in a study of OX40 agonist ivuxolimab in advanced cancers. Using immunoSEQ multiplex PCR, the repertoire was profiled, and TCRdb retains in-frame clones only, with some absent. The sample shows about 83,000 clones, 65% to 90% of them seen only once. The sample in question was CD4+ or CD8+ T cells sorted from blood, obtained in a trial of the OX40 agonist ivuxolimab. The source is an adult with an advanced solid tumor such as melanoma, head and neck, liver or kidney cancer.

This chain connects TRBV5-5 to TRBJ1-6; D unclear. The CDR3 runs 15 residues. Germline V gene lookup returns CDR1 SGHKS and CDR2 YYEKEE (reference sequence). V lost 3 bases to trimming and J lost 5 bases, with 12 bases between them. In DNA form, the CDR3 reads TGTGCCAGCAGCTGGGGAGTGGGGAATAATTCACCCCTCCACTTT. Translated: CASSWGVGNNSPLHF.

The rearrangement uses TRBV11-1 and TRBJ2-2, with 8 bases identical to TRBD2. The length of the CDR3 is 15 residues. The germline gives CDR1 SGHAT, CDR2 FQDESV (reference sequence). The trim removed 5 bases at V and 2 bases at J, leaving 4 bases unmatched. CDR3 DNA sequence: TGTGCCAGCAGCCGCGGGGGGTCTAACACCGGGGAGCTGTTTTTT. Its protein is CASSRGGSNTGELFF. Supplemented by reference TRBV11-1 and TRBJ2-2, the full variable domain reads EAEVAQSPRYKITEKSQAVAFWCDPISGHATLYWYRQILGQGPELLVQFQDESVVDDSQLPKDRFSAERLKGVDSTLKIQPAELGDSAMYLCASSRGGSNTGELFFGEGSRLTVL.

A remark on this clone: An end of the junction does not agree with germline; a read error may underlie this. The rearrangement uses TRBV9 and TRBJ1-2; D unclear. Per germline, CDR1 SGDLS and CDR2 YYNGEE. The CDR3 is made up of 12 amino acids. CDR3 coding DNA: TGTGCCAGCAGCGTAGAGGCGGTGGCCGTGTGCTTC. Translated: CASSVEAVAVCF.

The rearrangement links TRBV18 to TRBJ1-1; D unresolved. In germline, CDR1 is KGHSH, CDR2 LQKENI. Deletions cut 8 bases from V and 1 base from J, with 14 bases between. The CDR3 spans 14 residues. In nucleotides, the CDR3 is TGTGCCAGCACAAGAACCAACAAGAACACTGAAGCTTTCTTT. This codes for CASTRTNKNTEAFF.

The chain combines TRBV5-5 with TRBJ2-2; a weak D match, TRBD2 (6 bases). Trimming shortened V by 4 bases and J by 7 bases, and 14 bases separated the two germline ends. This CDR3 is 14 amino acids long. Per the germline V gene, CDR1 is SGHKS and CDR2 is YYEKEE (reference sequence). This chain's CDR3 is CASSPGTEDGELFF. The CDR3 nucleotides are TGTGCCAGCAGCCCCGGGACTGAGGACGGGGAGCTGTTTTTT. Complete variable domain (other parts from reference TRBV5-5 and TRBJ2-2): DAGVTQSPTHLIKTRGQQVTLRCSPISGHKSVSWYQQVLGQGPQFIFQYYEKEERGRGNFPDRFSARQFPNYSSELNVNALLLGDSALYLCASSPGTEDGELFFGEGSRLTVL.

The chain employs TRBV7-6 and TRBJ1-5, with a possible D match to TRBD1 (5 bases). This CDR3 spans 13 amino acids. The V and J ends lost 3 bases and 3 bases respectively, with 6 bases between them. Germline assignment: CDR1 SGHVS and CDR2 FNYEAQ. The CDR3 region is CASSLDNNQPQHF. The CDR3 region has the DNA TGTGCCAGCAGCTTGGACAACAATCAGCCCCAGCATTTT. The full variable domain, its missing parts supplied by reference TRBV7-6 and TRBJ1-5, is GAGVSQSPRYKVTKRGQDVALRCDPISGHVSLYWYRQALGQGPEFLTYFNYEAQQDKSGLPNDRFSAERPEGSISTLTIQRTEQRDSAMYRCASSLDNNQPQHFGDGTRLSIL.

The chain recombines TRBV18 with TRBJ1-1; the D is unclear. This CDR3 is 13 amino acids long. Germline CDR1 is KGHSH and CDR2 is LQKENI. V was clipped by 0 bases and J by 11 bases, with 13 bases between them. CDR3 protein: CASSPPVVSVAFF. CDR3 nucleotides: TGTGCCAGCTCACCACCAGTGGTGTCAGTCGCTTTCTTT.

The gene calls are TRBV5-1 and TRBJ1-3, with D tentatively TRBD1 (6 bases). Germline V gene lookup returns CDR1 SGHRS and CDR2 YFSETQ. V lost 0 bases and J lost 0, with 10 bases in between. The CDR3 consists of 16 residues. CDR3 nucleotide sequence: TGCGCCAGCAGCTTGGATCTCAGGGGCTCTGGAAACACCATATATTTT. Amino acid sequence: CASSLDLRGSGNTIYF.

The J gene is TRBJ2-7, the V gene TRBV19, with D perhaps matching TRBD1 (7 bases). Between the trimmed V and J ends, which lost 7 bases and 4 bases, there was a span of 14 bases. Germline-derived CDR1 and CDR2 are LNHDA and SQIVND (reference sequence). This CDR3 comprises 13 residues. The DNA of the CDR3 is TGTGCCAGTAAGGGCAGGGGGGCTTACGAGCAGTACTTC. It specifies CASKGRGAYEQYF.

This sequence joins TRBV4-1 and TRBJ1-5; D is uncertain. Germline assignment: CDR1 MGHRA and CDR2 YSYEKL. The V and J ends lost 0 bases and 7 bases respectively, with 7 bases between them. CDR3 length: 13 residues. This chain's CDR3 is CASSQDGGQPQHF. DNA for the CDR3: TGCGCCAGCAGCCAAGATGGAGGGCAGCCCCAGCATTTT.